The clone carrying this T cell receptor (beta chain) was seen a handful of times. Its matching antigen is unknown. The germline V and J ends were trimmed by 5 bases and 0 bases, with 16 bases remaining between them. Germline values: CDR1 SGHVS, CDR2 FQNEAQ. This CDR3 has 16 amino acids. One entry per CDR3 protein results from TCRdb running MiXCR on the reads. Among about 530,000 distinct CDR3 sequences listed, about 30% were seen once. This record comes from a study of T cell repertoires in cytomegalovirus infection. As for the study in general: Carrying CMV and the relevant HLA type showed in public TCR beta signatures. Broader study findings: HLA-C-restricted, CMV-specific TCR beta clonotypes were dominant ex vivo. Cumulative frequency (of public TCR beta family members) identified carriers of CMV plus the relevant HLA.

Sequenced sample: PBMCs. This chain uses TRBV7-8 with TRBJ1-1, with a weak D call TRBD1 (5 bases). The clonotype originates from a human donor in good health (CMV status not recorded). Some clones in this sample may be carry-over from other donors' samples. The CDR3 sequence is CASSTRRGLMNTEAFF. CDR3 bases: TGTGCCAGCAGCACCCGGAGGGGACTGATGAACACTGAAGCTTTCTTT. The full variable domain, in which reference TRBV7-8 and TRBJ1-1 provide the parts outside the CDR3, is GAGVSQSPRYKVAKRGQDVALRCDPISGHVSLFWYQQALGQGPEFLTYFQNEAQLDKSGLPSDRFFAERPEGSVSTLKIQRTQQEDSAVYLCASSTRRGLMNTEAFFGQGTRLTVV.